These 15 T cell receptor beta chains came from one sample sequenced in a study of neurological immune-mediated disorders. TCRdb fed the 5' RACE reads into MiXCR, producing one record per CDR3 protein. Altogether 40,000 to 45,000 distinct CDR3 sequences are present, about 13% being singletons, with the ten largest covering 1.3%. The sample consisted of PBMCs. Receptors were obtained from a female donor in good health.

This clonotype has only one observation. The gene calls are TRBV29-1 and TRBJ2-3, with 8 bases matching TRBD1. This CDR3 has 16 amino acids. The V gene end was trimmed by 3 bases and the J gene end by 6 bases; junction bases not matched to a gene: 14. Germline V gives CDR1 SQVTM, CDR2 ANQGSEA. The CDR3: CSVDRPEGRGRDTQYF. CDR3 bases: TGCAGCGTTGACCGCCCCGAGGGCAGGGGGCGGGATACGCAGTATTTT.

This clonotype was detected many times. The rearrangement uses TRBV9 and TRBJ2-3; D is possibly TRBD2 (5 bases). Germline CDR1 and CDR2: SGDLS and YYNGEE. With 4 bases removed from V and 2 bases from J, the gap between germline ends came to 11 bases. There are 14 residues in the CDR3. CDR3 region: CASSRLSTTDTQYF. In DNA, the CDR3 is TGTGCCAGCAGCCGACTATCTACCACAGATACGCAGTATTTT.

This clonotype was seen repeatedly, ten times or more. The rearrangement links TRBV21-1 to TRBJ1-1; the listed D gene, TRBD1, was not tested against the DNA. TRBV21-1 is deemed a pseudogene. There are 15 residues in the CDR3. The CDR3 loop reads CASSPTGGGRTEAFF. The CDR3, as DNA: TGTGCCAGCAGCCCTACAGGGGGGGGCAGGACTGAAGCTTTCTTT.

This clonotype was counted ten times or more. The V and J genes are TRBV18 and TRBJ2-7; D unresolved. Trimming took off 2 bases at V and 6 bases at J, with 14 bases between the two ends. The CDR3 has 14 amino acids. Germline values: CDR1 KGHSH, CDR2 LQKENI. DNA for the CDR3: TGTGCCAGCTCACCATCCGTCCAGACCGTCGAGCAGTACTTC. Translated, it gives CASSPSVQTVEQYF.

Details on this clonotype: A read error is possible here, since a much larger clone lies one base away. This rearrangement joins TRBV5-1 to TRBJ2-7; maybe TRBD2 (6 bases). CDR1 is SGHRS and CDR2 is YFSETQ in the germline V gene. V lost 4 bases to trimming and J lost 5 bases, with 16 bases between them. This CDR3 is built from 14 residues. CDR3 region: CASSPTGVRHEQYF. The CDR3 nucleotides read TGCGCCAGCAGCCCCACGGGGGTACGGCACGAGCAGTACTTC.

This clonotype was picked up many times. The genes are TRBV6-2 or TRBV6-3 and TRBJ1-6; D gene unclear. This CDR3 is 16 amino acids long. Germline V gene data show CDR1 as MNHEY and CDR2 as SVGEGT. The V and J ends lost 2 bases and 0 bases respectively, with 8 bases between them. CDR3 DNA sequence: TGTGCCAGCAGTTACGACGGCAGCTCCTATAATTCACCCCTCCACTTT. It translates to CASSYDGSSYNSPLHF.

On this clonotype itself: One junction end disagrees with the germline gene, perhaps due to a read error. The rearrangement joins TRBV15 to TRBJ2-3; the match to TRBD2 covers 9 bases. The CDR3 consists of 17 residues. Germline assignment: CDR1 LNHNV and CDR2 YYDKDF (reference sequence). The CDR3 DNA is TGTACCACCAGCAGACCCCTGGGCGGGAGGGCTTTAGATACGCAGTATTTT. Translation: CTTSRPLGGRALDTQYF.

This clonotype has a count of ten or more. The CDR3 coding sequence is TGTGCCAGCAGCTTCTTAAGACGAGGTGAAGCTTTCTTT. It codes for CASSFLRRGEAFF. The V gene is TRBV5-6, the J gene TRBJ1-1, with D hard to call. The CDR3 totals 13 residues. V lost 2 bases, J lost 7 bases, and 12 bases lay in between. Germline lookup yields CDR1 SGHDT and CDR2 YYEEEE. Looking up the rest from reference TRBV5-6 and TRBJ1-1 gives the full variable domain: DAGVTQSPTHLIKTRGQQVTLRCSPKSGHDTVSWYQQALGQGPQFIFQYYEEEERQRGNFPDRFSGHQFPNYSSELNVNALLLGDSALYLCASSFLRRGEAFFGQGTRLTVV.

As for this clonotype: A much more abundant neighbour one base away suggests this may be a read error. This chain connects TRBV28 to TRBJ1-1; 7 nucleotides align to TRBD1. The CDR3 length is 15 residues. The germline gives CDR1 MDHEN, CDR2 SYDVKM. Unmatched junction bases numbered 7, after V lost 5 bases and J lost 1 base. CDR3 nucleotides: TGTGCCAGCAGTGATGGAGGGACAGCGAACACTGAAGCTTTCTTT. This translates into CASSDGGTANTEAFF.

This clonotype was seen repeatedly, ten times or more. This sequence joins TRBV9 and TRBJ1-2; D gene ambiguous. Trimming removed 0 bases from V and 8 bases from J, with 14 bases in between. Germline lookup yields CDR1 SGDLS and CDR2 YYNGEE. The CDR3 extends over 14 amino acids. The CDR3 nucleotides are TGTGCCAGCAGCGTAGGGGGTCTAATGTCGGGCTACACCTTC. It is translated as CASSVGGLMSGYTF.

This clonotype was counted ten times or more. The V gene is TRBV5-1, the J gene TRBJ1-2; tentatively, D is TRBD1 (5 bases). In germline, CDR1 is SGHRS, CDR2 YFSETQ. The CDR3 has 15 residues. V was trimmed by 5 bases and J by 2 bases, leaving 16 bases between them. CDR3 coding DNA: TGCGCCAGCAGGAGGGACCTAAGCTACAACTATGGCTACACCTTC. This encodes CASRRDLSYNYGYTF.

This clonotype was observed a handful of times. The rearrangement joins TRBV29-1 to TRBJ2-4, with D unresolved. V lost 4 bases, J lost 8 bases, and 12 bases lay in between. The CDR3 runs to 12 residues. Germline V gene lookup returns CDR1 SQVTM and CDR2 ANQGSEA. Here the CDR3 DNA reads TGCAGCGTTGGCCCCGGGCGCGACATTCAGTACTTC. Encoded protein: CSVGPGRDIQYF. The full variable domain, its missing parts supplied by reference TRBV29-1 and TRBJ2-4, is SAVISQKPSRDICQRGTSLTIQCQVDSQVTMMFWYRQQPGQSLTLIATANQGSEATYESGFVIDKFPISRPNLTFSTLTVSNMSPEDSSIYLCSVGPGRDIQYFGAGTRLSVL.

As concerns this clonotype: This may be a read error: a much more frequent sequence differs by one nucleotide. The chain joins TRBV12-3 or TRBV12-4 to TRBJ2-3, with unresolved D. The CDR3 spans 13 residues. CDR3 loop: CTSSSWATDTQYF. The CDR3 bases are TGTACCAGCAGTTCCTGGGCCACAGATACGCAGTATTTT.

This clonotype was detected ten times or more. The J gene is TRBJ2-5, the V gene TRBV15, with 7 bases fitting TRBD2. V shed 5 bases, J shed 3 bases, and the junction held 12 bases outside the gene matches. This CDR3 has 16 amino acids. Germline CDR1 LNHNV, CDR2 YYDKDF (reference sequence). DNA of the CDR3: TGTGCCACCAGCCCCCCCGGGGGGTATTTGGAAGAGACCCAGTACTTC. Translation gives CATSPPGGYLEETQYF.

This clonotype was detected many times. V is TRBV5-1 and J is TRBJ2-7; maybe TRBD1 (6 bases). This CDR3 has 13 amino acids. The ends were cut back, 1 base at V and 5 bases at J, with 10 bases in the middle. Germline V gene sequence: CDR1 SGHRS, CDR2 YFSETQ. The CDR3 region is CASSLQGRNEQYF. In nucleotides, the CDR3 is TGCGCCAGCAGCTTGCAGGGGAGAAACGAGCAGTACTTC.